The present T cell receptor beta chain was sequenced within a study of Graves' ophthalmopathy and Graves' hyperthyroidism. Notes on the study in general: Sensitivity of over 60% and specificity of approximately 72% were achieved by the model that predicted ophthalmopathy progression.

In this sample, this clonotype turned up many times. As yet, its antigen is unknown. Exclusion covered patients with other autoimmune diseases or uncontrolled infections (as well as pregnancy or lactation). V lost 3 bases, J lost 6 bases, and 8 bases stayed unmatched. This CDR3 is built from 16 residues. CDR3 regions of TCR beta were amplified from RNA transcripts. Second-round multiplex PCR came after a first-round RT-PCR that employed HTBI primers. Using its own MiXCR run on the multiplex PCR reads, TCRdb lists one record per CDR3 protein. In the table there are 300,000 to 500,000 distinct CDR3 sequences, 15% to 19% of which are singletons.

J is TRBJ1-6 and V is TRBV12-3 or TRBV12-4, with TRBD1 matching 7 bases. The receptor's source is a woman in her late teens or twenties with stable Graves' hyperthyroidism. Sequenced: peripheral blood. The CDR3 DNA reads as TGTGCCAGCAGTTTGGATCTTGGACAGGTTAATTCACCCCTCCACTTT. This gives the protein CASSLDLGQVNSPLHF.